These 9 T cell receptor beta chains share one sample of origin, sequenced in a study of T-cell memory formation after mild COVID-19. TCRdb used MiXCR to reprocess the 5' RACE reads, holding one entry per CDR3 protein. The repertoire holds 250,000 to 300,000 distinct CDR3 sequences, with about 16% as singletons. The sample consisted of PBMCs or a T cell subset sorted from them (not recorded which). The receptors originated from a man between 18 and 35 years old who had mild COVID-19 (a few samples of this study predate the infection). Cell type and time point are not known.

V and J are TRBV20-1 and TRBJ2-3; 8 bases agree with TRBD2. Germline trimming cut 0 bases from V and 1 base from J; bases unmatched to any gene: 6. Germline V gives CDR1 DFQATT, CDR2 SNEGSKA (reference sequence). CDR3 length: 16 amino acids. CDR3 sequence (DNA): TGCAGTGCTAGAGATGCGCGGGGGGCCCGCACAGATACGCAGTATTTT. Translation: CSARDARGARTDTQYF.

The count of this clonotype is one. The chain employs TRBV28 and TRBJ2-7, with 7 bases identical to TRBD2. Germline CDR1 is MDHEN and CDR2 is SYDVKM. This CDR3 has 13 residues. V shed 5 bases and J 7 bases; nucleotides not matched to a gene: 8. The CDR3 sequence: CASSRGDVTEQYV. CDR3 nucleotide sequence: TGTGCCAGCAGTCGGGGGGACGTTACGGAGCAGTACGTC.

J is TRBJ2-1 and V is TRBV28; D remains ambiguous. Looked up from germline, CDR1 is MDHEN and CDR2 is SYDVKM. Trimming cost V 5 bases and J 4 bases, with 9 bases left between them. The CDR3 loop spans 13 amino acids. In nucleotides, the CDR3 is TGTGCCAGCAGTATGATCTCATACAATGAGCAGTTCTTC. Amino acid sequence: CASSMISYNEQFF. Drawing the rest from reference TRBV28 and TRBJ2-1, the complete variable domain is DVKVTQSSRYLVKRTGEKVFLECVQDMDHENMFWYRQDPGLGLRLIYFSYDVKMKEKGDIPEGYSVSREKKERFSLILESASTNQTSMYLCASSMISYNEQFFGPGTRLTVL.

The chain links TRBV5-1 to TRBJ2-5; TRBD2 matches at 8 bases. The V and J ends lost 3 bases and 7 bases, in that order; junction bases with no gene match: 14. Germline CDR1 is SGHRS and CDR2 is YFSETQ. The CDR3 consists of 16 residues. The CDR3 nucleotides read TGCGCCAGCAGCTCGGTAGTTGGACTAGCAGCTTGGACCCAGTACTTC. It yields the protein CASSSVVGLAAWTQYF.

J is TRBJ1-5 and V is TRBV20-1; D is possibly TRBD1 (5 bases). This CDR3 has 14 amino acids. CDR1 and CDR2 from the germline V gene are DFQATT and SNEGSKA (reference sequence). V was cut by 5 bases and J by 6 bases, with 17 bases left in between. The CDR3, as DNA: TGCAGTGCTGGGGGTGCCGGGACGGGTCAGCCCCAGCATTTT. It codes for CSAGGAGTGQPQHF.

Concerning this clonotype: The junction differs from germline at one of its ends, possibly a read error. This chain uses TRBV3-1 with TRBJ2-3; TRBD2 matches 8 bases. CDR3 length: 13 amino acids. Germline assignment: CDR1 LGHDT and CDR2 YNNKEL (reference sequence). CDR3 bases: TGTGCCAGCAGCCAGAAGCCGGGACTAGGTCGGGATTTT. It translates to CASSQKPGLGRDF.

CDR3 in amino acids: CASRIYSTDTQYF. The DNA for the CDR3 is TGTGCCAGCAGGATTTATAGCACAGATACGCAGTATTTT. This chain links TRBV12-3 or TRBV12-4 with TRBJ2-3; D remains unclear. With 6 bases removed from V and 0 bases from J, the gap between germline ends came to 7 bases. This CDR3 spans 13 amino acids.

Comment on this clonotype: A read error may produce the germline difference seen at one junction end. J is TRBJ1-1 and V is TRBV7-7; D call uncertain. Germline V gene sequence: CDR1 SSHAT, CDR2 FNYEAQ (reference sequence). The CDR3 totals 13 residues. CDR3: CASSLSVTTEAFF. The CDR3 DNA follows: TGTGCTAGCAGCTTATCGGTGACGACTGAAGCTTTCTTT.

The chain is built from TRBV5-1 and TRBJ2-2; 7 nucleotides line up with TRBD1. Germline CDR1 reads SGHRS; CDR2 reads YFSETQ. Germline trimming cut 3 bases from V and 0 bases from J; bases unmatched to any gene: 5. The CDR3 contains 16 residues. For the CDR3, the DNA is TGCGCCAGCAGCTCTTCCGGGACAGCGAACACCGGGGAGCTGTTTTTT. As protein: CASSSSGTANTGELFF.